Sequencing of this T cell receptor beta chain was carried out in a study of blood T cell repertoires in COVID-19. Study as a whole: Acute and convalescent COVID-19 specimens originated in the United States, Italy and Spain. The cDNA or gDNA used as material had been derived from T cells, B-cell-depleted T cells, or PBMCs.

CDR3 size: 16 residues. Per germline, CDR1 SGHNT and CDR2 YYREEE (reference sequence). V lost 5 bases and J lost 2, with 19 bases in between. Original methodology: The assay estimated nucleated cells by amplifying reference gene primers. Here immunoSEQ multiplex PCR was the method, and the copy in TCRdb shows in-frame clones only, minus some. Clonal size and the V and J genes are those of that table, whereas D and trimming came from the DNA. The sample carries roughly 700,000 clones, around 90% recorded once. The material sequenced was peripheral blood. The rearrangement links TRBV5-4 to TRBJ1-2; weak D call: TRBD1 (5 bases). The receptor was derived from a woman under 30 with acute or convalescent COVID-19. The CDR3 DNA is TGTGCCAGCAGTCCTGGGGGAGGAAATCCCAACTATGGCTACACCTTC. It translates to CASSPGGGNPNYGYTF.